This is a list of T cell receptor beta chains from one sample in a study of cytomegalovirus exposure and HLA in healthy donors. Profiled with immunoSEQ multiplex PCR; TCRdb holds only in-frame clones, not every one. Altogether over 100,000 clones are present, less than 85% being singletons, with the ten largest covering 1.5%. Sequenced input: PBMCs. The receptors here all came from a man between 40 and 49 years old in good health and CMV-seronegative. Each CDR3 is given with its conserved first and last residue. Fields, in order: D gene, clone size, J gene, V gene, CDR3 protein, CDR3 DNA. D genes are given only for firm matches. Expanded clones are given a class, and other clones once, few, many or no size at all.

>NA|NA|TRBJ2-2|TRBV15
CATSRGTQNTGELFF
TGTGCCACCAGCAGGGGGACACAGAACACCGGGGAGCTGTTTTTT
>TRBD2|NA|TRBJ2-5|TRBV27
CASSPWIAGGEQYF
TGTGCCAGCAGCCCCTGGATAGCGGGAGGGGAGCAGTACTTC
>TRBD1|NA|TRBJ2-7|TRBV28
CASSLTGMREQYF
TGTGCCAGCAGCCTGACAGGGATGAGGGAGCAGTACTTC
>TRBD2|NA|TRBJ2-7|TRBV5-1
CASSSGLAGFSYEQYF
TGCGCCAGCAGCTCGGGACTAGCGGGGTTCTCCTACGAGCAGTACTTC
>NA|NA|TRBJ2-7|TRBV7-2
CASSTPRGWEQYF
TGTGCCAGCAGCACCCCCAGGGGTTGGGAGCAGTACTTC
>TRBD1|NA|TRBJ2-1|TRBV7-2
CASSTRDRSFYNEQFF
TGTGCCAGCAGCACCCGGGACAGAAGTTTCTACAATGAGCAGTTCTTC
>TRBD1|NA|TRBJ2-3|TRBV5-1
CASRTGDSTDTQYF
TGCGCCAGCAGAACAGGGGATAGCACAGATACGCAGTATTTT
>NA|NA|TRBJ2-3|TRBV7-8
CASSRGLDTQYF
TGTGCCAGCAGCCGCGGACTTGATACGCAGTATTTT
>NA|NA|TRBJ2-2|TRBV5-4
CASSFPETGELFF
TGTGCCAGCAGCTTTCCGGAGACCGGGGAGCTGTTTTTT
>TRBD1|few|TRBJ2-3|TRBV11-2
CASSLGQSTDTQYF
TGTGCCAGCAGCTTGGGACAGAGCACAGATACGCAGTATTTT
>TRBD2|NA|TRBJ2-5|TRBV10-3
CAISDPGLAPGGAWETQYF
TGTGCCATCAGTGATCCGGGACTAGCGCCCGGGGGGGCGTGGGAGACCCAGTACTTC
>NA|NA|TRBJ1-1|TRBV14
CASSQGAGWNTEAFF
TGTGCCAGCAGCCAAGGGGCGGGATGGAACACTGAAGCTTTCTTT
>TRBD1|NA|TRBJ1-5|TRBV5-5
CASSHGQGVQPQHF
TGTGCCAGCAGCCACGGACAGGGGGTTCAGCCCCAGCATTTT
>NA|once|TRBJ2-1|TRBV15
CATSSFLSSYNEQFF
TGTGCCACCAGCAGCTTCTTGAGCTCCTACAATGAGCAGTTCTTC
>NA|few|TRBJ2-7|TRBV27
CASSTTLAHEQYF
TGTGCCAGCAGTACTACACTAGCCCACGAGCAGTACTTC
>NA|NA|TRBJ1-2|TRBV5-4
CASSPETEKGYTF
TGTGCCAGCAGCCCGGAGACGGAGAAGGGCTACACCTTC
>TRBD1|NA|TRBJ2-7|TRBV7-2
CASRSGTGVYEQYF
TGTGCCAGCAGGTCGGGGACAGGGGTCTACGAGCAGTACTTC
>TRBD2|NA|TRBJ2-1|TRBV9
CASSVTRGGMDEQFF
TGTGCCAGCAGCGTAACGCGGGGGGGCATGGATGAGCAGTTCTTC
>TRBD1|NA|TRBJ2-1|TRBV11-3
CASSLTGTGGCEQFF
TGTGCCAGCAGCTTAACCGGGACAGGGGGCTGTGAGCAGTTCTTC
>NA|NA|TRBJ1-5|TRBV7-2
CASSLDRSVNQPQHF
TGTGCCAGCAGCTTAGACAGGTCGGTCAATCAGCCCCAGCATTTT
>NA|NA|TRBJ1-2|TRBV18
CASSLRQVPTANYGYTF
TGTGCCAGCTCACTGAGACAGGTTCCTACAGCTAACTATGGCTACACCTTC
>TRBD2|NA|TRBJ2-1|TRBV29-1
CSVPRPLAVYNEQFF
TGCAGCGTGCCCAGACCACTAGCGGTGTACAATGAGCAGTTCTTC
>NA|NA|TRBJ1-1|TRBV7-3
CASSLQGLGTEAFF
TGTGCCAGCAGCTTACAGGGACTAGGCACTGAAGCTTTCTTT
>NA|NA|TRBJ2-5|TRBV5-4
CASSYARESETQYF
TGTGCCAGCAGCTATGCCAGGGAATCGGAGACCCAGTACTTC
>TRBD2|NA|TRBJ2-7|TRBV5-1
CASSPRTSGTYEQYF
TGCGCCAGCAGCCCCCGGACTAGCGGGACTTACGAGCAGTACTTC
>TRBD2|NA|TRBJ2-5|TRBV7-2
CASSLLGTSGQETQYF
TGTGCCAGCAGCTTACTGGGGACTAGCGGACAAGAGACCCAGTACTTC
>NA|NA|TRBJ2-5|TRBV7-9
CASSLESGKETQYF
TGTGCCAGCAGCTTAGAGTCGGGGAAGGAGACCCAGTACTTC
>NA|NA|TRBJ2-7|TRBV2
CASSEPSGHSYEQYF
TGTGCCAGCAGTGAGCCTTCGGGACATAGTTACGAGCAGTACTTC
>NA|NA|TRBJ2-1|TRBV5-8
CASSFPFGVNEQFF
TGTGCCAGCAGCTTCCCCTTCGGTGTCAATGAGCAGTTCTTC
>NA|once|TRBJ1-2|TRBV30
CAWSVLRDYGYTF
TGTGCCTGGAGTGTACTTAGAGACTATGGCTACACCTTC
>TRBD1|NA|TRBJ1-1|TRBV9
CASSLWTGTTEAFF
TGTGCCAGCAGCCTCTGGACAGGGACCACTGAAGCTTTCTTT
>TRBD1|NA|TRBJ2-7|TRBV28
CASSPRTGNEQYF
TGTGCCAGCAGTCCGCGGACAGGGAACGAGCAGTACTTC